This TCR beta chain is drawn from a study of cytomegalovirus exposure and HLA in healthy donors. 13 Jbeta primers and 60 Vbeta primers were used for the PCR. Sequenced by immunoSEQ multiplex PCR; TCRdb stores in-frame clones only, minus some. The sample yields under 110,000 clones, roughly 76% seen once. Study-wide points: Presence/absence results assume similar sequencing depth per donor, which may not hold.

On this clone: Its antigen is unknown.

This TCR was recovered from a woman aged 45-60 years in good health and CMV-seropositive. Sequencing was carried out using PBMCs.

In DNA, the CDR3 is TGTGCCAGCAGCTTGGGTTTGCGGCAGGGGGGCAATCAGCCCCAGCATTTT. Translation gives CASSLGLRQGGNQPQHF. This rearrangement joins TRBV5-5 to TRBJ1-5; 7 nucleotides match TRBD1. CDR3 length equals 17 residues. V lost 0 bases, J lost 2 bases, and 8 bases stayed unmatched. The germline CDR1 and CDR2 sequences are SGHKS and YYEKEE (reference sequence).